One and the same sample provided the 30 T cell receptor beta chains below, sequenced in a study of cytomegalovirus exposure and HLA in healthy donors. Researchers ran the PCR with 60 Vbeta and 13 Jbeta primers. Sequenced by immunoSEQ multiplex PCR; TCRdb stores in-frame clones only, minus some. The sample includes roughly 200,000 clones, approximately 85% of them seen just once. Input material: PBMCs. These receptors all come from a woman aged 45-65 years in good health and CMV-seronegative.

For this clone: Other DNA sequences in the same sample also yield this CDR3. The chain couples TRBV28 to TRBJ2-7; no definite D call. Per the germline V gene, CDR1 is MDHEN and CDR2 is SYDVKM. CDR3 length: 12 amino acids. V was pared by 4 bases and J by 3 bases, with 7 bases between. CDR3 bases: TGTGCCAGCAGTTCCCCGGGCTACGAGCAGTACTTC. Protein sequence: CASSSPGYEQYF.

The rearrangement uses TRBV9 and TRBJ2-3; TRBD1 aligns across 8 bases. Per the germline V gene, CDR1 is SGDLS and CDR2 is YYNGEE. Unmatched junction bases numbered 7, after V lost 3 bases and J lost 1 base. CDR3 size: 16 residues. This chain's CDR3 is CASSASGGTGTDTQYF. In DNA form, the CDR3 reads TGTGCCAGCAGCGCCTCAGGGGGCACTGGCACAGATACGCAGTATTTT.

The CDR3 DNA reads TGCGCCAGCAGCTTGGATTGGACTAGCGGTACCGGGGAGCTGTTTTTT. Amino acids: CASSLDWTSGTGELFF. The chain recombines TRBV5-1 with TRBJ2-2; 10 nucleotides match TRBD2. In germline, CDR1 is SGHRS, CDR2 YFSETQ. V trimming: 0 bases; J trimming: 5 bases; junction bases outside the gene matches: 4. The CDR3 is 16 amino acids.

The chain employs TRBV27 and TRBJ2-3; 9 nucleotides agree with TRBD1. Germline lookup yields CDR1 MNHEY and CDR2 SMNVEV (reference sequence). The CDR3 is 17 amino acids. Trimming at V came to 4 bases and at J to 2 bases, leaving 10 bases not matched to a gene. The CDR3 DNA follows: TGTGCCAGCAGTTCGTCCTACAGGGGGCTAAACACAGATACGCAGTATTTT. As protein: CASSSSYRGLNTDTQYF.

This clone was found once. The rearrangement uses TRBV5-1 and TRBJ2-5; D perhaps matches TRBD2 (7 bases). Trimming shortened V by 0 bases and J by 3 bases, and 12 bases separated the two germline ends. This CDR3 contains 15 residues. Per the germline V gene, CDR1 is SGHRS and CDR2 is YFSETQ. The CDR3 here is CASSLERGREETQYF. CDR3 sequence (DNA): TGCGCCAGCAGCTTGGAGAGGGGGAGGGAAGAGACCCAGTACTTC.

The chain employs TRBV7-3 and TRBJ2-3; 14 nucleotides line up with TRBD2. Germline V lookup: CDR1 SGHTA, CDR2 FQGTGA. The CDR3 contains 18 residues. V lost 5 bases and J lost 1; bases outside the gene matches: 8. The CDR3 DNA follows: TGTGCCAGCAGCACGACTAGCGGGAGGGCGGAACGCACAGATACGCAGTATTTT. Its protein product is CASSTTSGRAERTDTQYF.

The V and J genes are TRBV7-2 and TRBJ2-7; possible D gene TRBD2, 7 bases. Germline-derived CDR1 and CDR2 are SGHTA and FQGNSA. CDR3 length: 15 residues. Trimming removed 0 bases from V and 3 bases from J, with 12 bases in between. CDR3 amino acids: CASSLAPGGGYEQYF. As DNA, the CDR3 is TGTGCCAGCAGCTTAGCTCCGGGGGGCGGCTACGAGCAGTACTTC.

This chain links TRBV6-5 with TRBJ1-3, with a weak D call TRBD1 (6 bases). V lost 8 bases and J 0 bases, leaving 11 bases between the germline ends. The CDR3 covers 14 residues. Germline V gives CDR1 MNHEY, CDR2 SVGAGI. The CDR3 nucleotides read TGTGCCAGCCGGCAGGGGAGCTCTGGAAACACCATATATTTT. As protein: CASRQGSSGNTIYF.

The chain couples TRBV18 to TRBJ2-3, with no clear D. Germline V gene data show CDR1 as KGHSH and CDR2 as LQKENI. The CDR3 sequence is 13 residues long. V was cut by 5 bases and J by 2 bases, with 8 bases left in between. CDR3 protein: CASSILDTDTQYF. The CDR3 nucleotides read TGTGCCAGCTCAATACTTGACACAGATACGCAGTATTTT. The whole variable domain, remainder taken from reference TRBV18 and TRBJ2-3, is NAGVMQNPRHLVRRRGQEARLRCSPMKGHSHVYWYRQLPEEGLKFMVYLQKENIIDESGMPKERFSAEFPKEGPSILRIQQVVRGDSAAYFCASSILDTDTQYFGPGTRLTVL.

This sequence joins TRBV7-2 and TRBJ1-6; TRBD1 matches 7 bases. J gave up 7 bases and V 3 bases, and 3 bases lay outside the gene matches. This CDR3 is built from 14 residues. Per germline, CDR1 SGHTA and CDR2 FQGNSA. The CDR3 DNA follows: TGTGCCAGCAGCTTCGGGACAGCAAATTCACCCCTCCACTTT. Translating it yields CASSFGTANSPLHF.

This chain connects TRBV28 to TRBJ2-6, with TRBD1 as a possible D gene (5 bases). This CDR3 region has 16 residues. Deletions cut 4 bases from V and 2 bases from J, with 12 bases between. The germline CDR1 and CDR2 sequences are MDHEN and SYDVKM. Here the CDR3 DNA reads TGTGCCAGCAGTTATGGGGCACGGACTGGGGCCAACGTCCTGACTTTC. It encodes CASSYGARTGANVLTF.

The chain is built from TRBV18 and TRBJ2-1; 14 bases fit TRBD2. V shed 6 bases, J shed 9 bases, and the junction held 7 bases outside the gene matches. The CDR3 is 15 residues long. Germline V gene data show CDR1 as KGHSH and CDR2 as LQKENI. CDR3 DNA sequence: TGTGCCAGCTCCGCGACTAGCGGGAGGGTGGTTGAGCAGTTCTTC. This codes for CASSATSGRVVEQFF.

The CDR3: CASSLDRIRPYEQYF. CDR3 in DNA: TGTGCCAGCAGTTTGGACAGGATAAGACCCTACGAGCAGTACTTC. This rearrangement joins TRBV28 to TRBJ2-7, with 7 bases identical to TRBD1. Losses at the gene ends were 3 bases for V and 2 bases for J; bases not matched to a gene: 7. Germline CDR1 MDHEN, CDR2 SYDVKM. The CDR3 has 15 amino acids.

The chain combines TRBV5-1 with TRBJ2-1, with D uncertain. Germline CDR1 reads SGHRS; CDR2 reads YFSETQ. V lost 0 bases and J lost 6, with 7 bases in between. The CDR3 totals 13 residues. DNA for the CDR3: TGCGCCAGCAGCTTGGGGCAGCGCAATGAGCAGTTCTTC. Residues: CASSLGQRNEQFF.

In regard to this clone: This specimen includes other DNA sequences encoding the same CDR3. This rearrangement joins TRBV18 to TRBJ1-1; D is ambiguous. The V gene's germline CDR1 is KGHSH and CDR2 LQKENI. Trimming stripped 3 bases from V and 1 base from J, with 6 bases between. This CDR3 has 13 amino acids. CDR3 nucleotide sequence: TGTGCCAGCTCACCGGGAGGGAACACTGAAGCTTTCTTT. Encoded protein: CASSPGGNTEAFF.

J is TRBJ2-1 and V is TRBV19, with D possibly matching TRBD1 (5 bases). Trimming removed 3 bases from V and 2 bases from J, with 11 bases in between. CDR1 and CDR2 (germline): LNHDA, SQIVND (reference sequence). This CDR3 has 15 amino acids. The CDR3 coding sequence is TGTGCCAGTAGTATTGACAGCTTTACCTACAATGAGCAGTTCTTC. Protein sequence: CASSIDSFTYNEQFF.

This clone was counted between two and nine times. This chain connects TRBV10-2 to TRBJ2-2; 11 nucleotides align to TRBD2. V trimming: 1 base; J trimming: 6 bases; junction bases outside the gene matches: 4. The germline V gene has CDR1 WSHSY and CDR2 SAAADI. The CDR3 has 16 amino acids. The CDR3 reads CASSELAGGPPGELFF. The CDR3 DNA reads TGCGCCAGCAGTGAGTTAGCGGGAGGGCCCCCCGGGGAGCTGTTTTTT.

The CDR3 here is CASRQADRGPYEQYF. The CDR3 region has the DNA TGTGCCAGCAGACAGGCAGACAGGGGCCCCTACGAGCAGTACTTC. The chain joins TRBV6-5 to TRBJ2-7; 8 bases are a match to TRBD1. The CDR3 is made up of 15 amino acids. With 6 bases clipped from V and 2 bases from J, the junction kept 9 bases outside the gene matches. Germline CDR1 and CDR2: MNHEY and SVGAGI.

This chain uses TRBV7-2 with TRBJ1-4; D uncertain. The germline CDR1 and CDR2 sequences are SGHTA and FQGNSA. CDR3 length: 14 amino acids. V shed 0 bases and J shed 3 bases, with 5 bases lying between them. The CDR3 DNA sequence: TGTGCCAGCAGCTTAGCCGGGTCTAATGAAAAACTGTTTTTT. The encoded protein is CASSLAGSNEKLFF. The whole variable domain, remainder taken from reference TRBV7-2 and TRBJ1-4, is GAGVSQSPSNKVTEKGKDVELRCDPISGHTALYWYRQSLGQGLEFLIYFQGNSAPDKSGLPSDRFSAERTGGSVSTLTIQRTQQEDSAVYLCASSLAGSNEKLFFGSGTQLSVL.

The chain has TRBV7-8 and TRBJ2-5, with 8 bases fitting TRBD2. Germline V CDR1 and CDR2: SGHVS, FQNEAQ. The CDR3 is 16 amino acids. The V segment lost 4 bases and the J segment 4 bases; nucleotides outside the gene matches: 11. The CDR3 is CASSSGTGGRLETQYF. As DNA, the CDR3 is TGTGCCAGCAGCTCGGGAACGGGAGGGCGGCTAGAGACCCAGTACTTC.

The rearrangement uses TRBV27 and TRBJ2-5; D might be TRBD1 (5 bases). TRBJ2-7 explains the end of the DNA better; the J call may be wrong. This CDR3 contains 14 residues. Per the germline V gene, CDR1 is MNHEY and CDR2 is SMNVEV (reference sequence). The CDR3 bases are TGTGCCAGCAGGCCCCAGGGCGCCATTTACGAGCAGTACTTC. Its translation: CASRPQGAIYEQYF.

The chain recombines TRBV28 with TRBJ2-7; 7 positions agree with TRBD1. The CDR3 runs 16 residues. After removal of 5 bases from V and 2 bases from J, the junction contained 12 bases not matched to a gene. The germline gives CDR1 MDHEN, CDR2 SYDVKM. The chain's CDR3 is CASSTPGQTFTYEQYF. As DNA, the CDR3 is TGTGCCAGCAGTACCCCGGGACAGACTTTCACCTACGAGCAGTACTTC.

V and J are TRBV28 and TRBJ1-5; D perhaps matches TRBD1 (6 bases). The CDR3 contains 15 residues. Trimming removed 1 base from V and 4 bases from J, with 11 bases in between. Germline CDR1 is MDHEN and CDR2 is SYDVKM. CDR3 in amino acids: CASSLLTGSNQPQHF. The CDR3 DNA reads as TGTGCCAGCAGTTTATTGACAGGTTCGAATCAGCCCCAGCATTTT.

The CDR3 sequence: CASSLGDLQETQYF. As DNA, the CDR3 is TGTGCCAGCAGCTTGGGGGACTTACAAGAGACCCAGTACTTC. The chain joins TRBV5-6 to TRBJ2-5; perhaps TRBD2 as D (6 bases). This CDR3 is 14 amino acids long. The germline V gene encodes CDR1 SGHDT and CDR2 YYEEEE. Between the trimmed V and J ends, which lost 0 bases and 2 bases, there was a span of 8 bases.

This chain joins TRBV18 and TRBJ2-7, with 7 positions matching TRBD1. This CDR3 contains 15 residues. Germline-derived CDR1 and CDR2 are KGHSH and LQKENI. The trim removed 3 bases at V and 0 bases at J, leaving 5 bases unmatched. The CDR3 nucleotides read TGTGCCAGCTCACCTGGACAGGCCCCCTCCTACGAGCAGTACTTC. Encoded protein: CASSPGQAPSYEQYF.

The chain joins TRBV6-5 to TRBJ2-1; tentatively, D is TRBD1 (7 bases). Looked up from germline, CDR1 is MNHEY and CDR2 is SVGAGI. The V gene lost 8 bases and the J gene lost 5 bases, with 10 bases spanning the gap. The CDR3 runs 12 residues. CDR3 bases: TGTGCCAGCGGCGGGACAGACAATGAGCAGTTCTTC. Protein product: CASGGTDNEQFF.

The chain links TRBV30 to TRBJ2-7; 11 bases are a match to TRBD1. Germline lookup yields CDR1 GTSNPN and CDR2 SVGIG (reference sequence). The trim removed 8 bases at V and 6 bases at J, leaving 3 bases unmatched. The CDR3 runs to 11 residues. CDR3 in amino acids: CAGGQGVEQYF. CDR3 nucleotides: TGTGCCGGGGGACAGGGGGTCGAGCAGTACTTC.

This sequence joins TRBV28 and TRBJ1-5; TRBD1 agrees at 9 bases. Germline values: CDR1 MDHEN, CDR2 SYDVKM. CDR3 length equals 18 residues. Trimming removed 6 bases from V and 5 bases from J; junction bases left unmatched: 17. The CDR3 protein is CASRANYPGTGRDQPQHF. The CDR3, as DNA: TGTGCCAGCAGGGCAAACTACCCCGGGACAGGGAGAGATCAGCCCCAGCATTTT.

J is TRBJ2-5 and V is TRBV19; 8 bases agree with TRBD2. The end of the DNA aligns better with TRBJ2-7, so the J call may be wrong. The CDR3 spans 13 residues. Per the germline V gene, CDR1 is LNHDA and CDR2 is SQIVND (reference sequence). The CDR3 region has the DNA TGTGCCAGTAGTATCGGGGGGGCCAACGAGCAGTACTTC. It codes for CASSIGGANEQYF.

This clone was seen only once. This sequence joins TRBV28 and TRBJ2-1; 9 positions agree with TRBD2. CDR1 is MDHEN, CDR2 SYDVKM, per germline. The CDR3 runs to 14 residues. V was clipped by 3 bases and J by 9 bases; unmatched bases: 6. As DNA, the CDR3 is TGTGCCAGCAGTTTGTGGGCGGGAGGGGGTGAGCAGTTCTTC. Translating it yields CASSLWAGGGEQFF. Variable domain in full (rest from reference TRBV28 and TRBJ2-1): DVKVTQSSRYLVKRTGEKVFLECVQDMDHENMFWYRQDPGLGLRLIYFSYDVKMKEKGDIPEGYSVSREKKERFSLILESASTNQTSMYLCASSLWAGGGEQFFGPGTRLTVL.